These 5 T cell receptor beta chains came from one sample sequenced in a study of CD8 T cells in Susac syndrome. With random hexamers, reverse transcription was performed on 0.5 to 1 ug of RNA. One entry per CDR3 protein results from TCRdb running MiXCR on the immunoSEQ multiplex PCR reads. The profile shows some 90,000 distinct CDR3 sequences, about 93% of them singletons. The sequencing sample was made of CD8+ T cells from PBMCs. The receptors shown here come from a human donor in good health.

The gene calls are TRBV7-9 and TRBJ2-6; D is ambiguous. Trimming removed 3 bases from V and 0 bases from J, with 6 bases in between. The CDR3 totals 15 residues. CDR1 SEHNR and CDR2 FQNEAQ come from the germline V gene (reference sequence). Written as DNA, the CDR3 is TGTGCCAGCAGCTTTTACGTCTCTGGGGCCAACGTCCTGACTTTC. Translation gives CASSFYVSGANVLTF. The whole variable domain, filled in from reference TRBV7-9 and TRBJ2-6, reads DTGVSQNPRHKITKRGQNVTFRCDPISEHNRLYWYRQTLGQGPEFLTYFQNEAQLEKSRLLSDRFSAERPKGSFSTLEIQRTEQGDSAMYLCASSFYVSGANVLTFGAGSRLTVL.

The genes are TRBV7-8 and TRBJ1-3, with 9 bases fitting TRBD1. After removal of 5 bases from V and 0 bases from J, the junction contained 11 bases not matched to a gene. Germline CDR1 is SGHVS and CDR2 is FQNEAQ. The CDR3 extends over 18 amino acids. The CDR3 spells CASSPGQGSRVSGNTIYF. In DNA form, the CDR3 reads TGTGCCAGCAGCCCGGGACAGGGCTCTAGGGTCTCTGGAAACACCATATATTTT.

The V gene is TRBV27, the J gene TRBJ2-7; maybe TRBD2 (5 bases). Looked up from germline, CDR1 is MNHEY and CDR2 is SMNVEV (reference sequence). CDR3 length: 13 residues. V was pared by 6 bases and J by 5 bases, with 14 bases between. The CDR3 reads CASRRAEGHEQYF. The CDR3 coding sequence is TGTGCCAGCAGGAGGGCCGAGGGCCACGAGCAGTACTTC.

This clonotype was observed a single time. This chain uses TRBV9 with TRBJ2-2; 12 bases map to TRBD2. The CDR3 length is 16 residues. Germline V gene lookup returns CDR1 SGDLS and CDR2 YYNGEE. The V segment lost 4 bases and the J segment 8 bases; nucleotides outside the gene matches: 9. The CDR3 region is CASSFSSGGAPGELFF. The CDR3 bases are TGTGCCAGCAGCTTTTCTAGCGGGGGGGCCCCGGGGGAGCTGTTTTTT.

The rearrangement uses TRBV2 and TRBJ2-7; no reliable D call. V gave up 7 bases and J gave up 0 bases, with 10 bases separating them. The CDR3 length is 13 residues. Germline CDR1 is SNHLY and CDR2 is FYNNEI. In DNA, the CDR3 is TGTGCCAGCATCCCACAGCTCTCCTACGAGCAGTACTTC. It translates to CASIPQLSYEQYF.